This T cell receptor beta chain was observed in a study of T cell repertoires in cytomegalovirus infection (dated by TCRdb to the late 2010s). For the wider study: Peptide stimulations targeted recently identified HLA-C-restricted CMV epitopes, whose presentation resists viral immunomodulation, together with well-studied HLA-B-restricted epitopes. Donor HLA type was relevant to the analysis, as public TCR beta signatures indicated carriage of CMV infection together with the matching HLA type. Points the paper makes about the study in general: The ex vivo response was dominated by HLA-C-restricted CMV-specific TCR beta clonotypes, which also provided the single most frequent clonotype in two of eight donors. In both this cohort and an independent cohort of some 370 donors, the cumulative frequency of public TCR beta family members distinguished carriers of CMV infection plus the relevant HLA type.

Sequencing was carried out with an Illumina HiSeq 1500. TCRdb reworked the public reads: Q25 trimming with fastp, MiXCR clone assembly, productive beta chains retained. Records with the same CDR3 protein are collapsed into one entry carrying the most frequent genes and DNA. This sample holds hundreds of thousands of distinct CDR3 sequences; around 32% were observed only once. The ten largest clones capture 15% to 20% of the sample. Points on this clonotype: The clone's antigen remains unknown. Qualities for individual bases were not recorded, and no much larger clone is one base off.

The V end loses 3 bases and the J end loses 3 bases, and a stretch of 11 bases separates them. The CDR3 covers 15 residues, taking in both the cysteine and the phenylalanine. Only CDR3 DNA remains: 45 bases, in frame from the first base. Via the germline V gene, CDR1 is SGHTA and CDR2 FQGNSA. The sample's treatment or condition label, decoded: in vitro stimulation with specific CMV peptide epitopes to enrich CMV-specific T cells. Sequenced here: cultured PBMCs, sampled from culture after CMV antigen stimulation. The chain is encoded by TRBV7-2 joined to TRBJ1-4; too little of a D gene remains to name it. This TCR came from a human donor in good health (CMV status not recorded). Some clones in this sample may be carry-over from other donors' samples. CDR3 protein: CASSLAGQSNEKLFF. The DNA sequence reads TGTGCCAGCAGCTTGGCGGGTCAGTCTAATGAAAAACTGTTTTTT.